What follows are 32 T cell receptor beta chains derived from one specimen sequenced in a study of T-cell memory formation after mild COVID-19. TCRdb re-called the 5' RACE reads through MiXCR, storing one row per CDR3 protein. The table has about 430,000 distinct CDR3 sequences, 20% to 30% seen once. The sequencing input was PBMCs or a T cell subset sorted from them (not recorded which). Receptors originate from an adult woman who had mild COVID-19 (a few samples of this study predate the infection). Cell type and time point are not known.

This clonotype was seen more than once but under ten times. CDR3 DNA sequence: TGTGCCAGCAGTTCGGCCTTTCGCGGATTAAATCAGCCCCAGCATTTT. Encoded protein: CASSSAFRGLNQPQHF. The chain is built from TRBV28 and TRBJ1-5, with D uncertain. This CDR3 contains 16 residues. Trimming shortened V by 4 bases and J by 4 bases, and 17 bases separated the two germline ends. The germline CDR1 and CDR2 sequences are MDHEN and SYDVKM.

The chain couples TRBV5-1 to TRBJ1-1; D remains ambiguous. Trimming shortened V by 5 bases and J by 0 bases, and 11 bases separated the two germline ends. The CDR3 is made up of 14 amino acids. From germline, CDR1 is SGHRS and CDR2 YFSETQ. The CDR3 sequence is CASRISVVNTEAFF. The CDR3 DNA sequence: TGCGCCAGCAGGATTTCGGTTGTGAACACTGAAGCTTTCTTT.

The rearrangement joins TRBV29-1 to TRBJ2-3, with D perhaps matching TRBD2 (5 bases). The CDR3 contains 10 residues. Germline V lookup: CDR1 SQVTM, CDR2 ANQGSEA. V lost 4 bases, J lost 10 bases, and 9 bases lay in between. The CDR3 DNA is TGCAGCGTTGCGAGGGAGTCGCAGTATTTT. Its protein is CSVARESQYF.

This chain uses TRBV6-5 with TRBJ1-2; tentative D call: TRBD1 (6 bases). The germline V gene has CDR1 MNHEY and CDR2 SVGAGI. The CDR3 is 14 amino acids. Trimming pared 10 bases from V and 7 bases from J, leaving 22 bases between. This CDR3 is CATTPRRGAVGYTF. CDR3 in DNA: TGTGCCACCACCCCCAGACGGGGGGCAGTTGGCTACACCTTC.

The table lists this clonotype with a few counts. This chain connects TRBV2 to TRBJ2-3; weak D call: TRBD1 (6 bases). CDR3 length: 15 residues. The V gene's germline CDR1 is SNHLY and CDR2 FYNNEI. V was trimmed by 4 bases and J by 6 bases, leaving 17 bases between them. CDR3 nucleotide sequence: TGTGCCAGCAGTGTTGCAGGGGCTTGGGTGGATACGCAGTATTTT. Protein sequence: CASSVAGAWVDTQYF.

This clonotype has only a few counts. The V call is TRBV24-1, the J call TRBJ2-3, with D unresolved. The CDR3 length is 13 residues. Trimming took 7 bases from V and 0 from J, leaving 7 bases between them. The V gene's germline CDR1 is KGHDR and CDR2 SFDVKD. The CDR3: CATSPDSTDTQYF. The CDR3 DNA follows: TGTGCCACCAGCCCCGACAGCACAGATACGCAGTATTTT.

The chain couples TRBV12-3 or TRBV12-4 to TRBJ2-3; maybe TRBD1 (6 bases). Trimming removed 6 bases from V and 2 bases from J, with 12 bases in between. The CDR3 totals 14 residues. The CDR3 spells CASSPSGHTDTQYF. The DNA for the CDR3 is TGTGCCAGCAGCCCCTCGGGACACACAGATACGCAGTATTTT.

The rearrangement uses TRBV7-2 and TRBJ1-1; no definite D call. This CDR3 contains 15 residues. Trimming removed 3 bases from V and 0 bases from J, with 11 bases in between. Germline assignment: CDR1 SGHTA and CDR2 FQGNSA. The CDR3 reads CASSLFAGMNTEAFF. The CDR3 coding sequence is TGTGCCAGCAGCTTGTTCGCGGGGATGAACACTGAAGCTTTCTTT.

In its sample, this clonotype was seen a few times. The chain employs TRBV7-6 and TRBJ2-7; 11 nucleotides agree with TRBD2. V lost 3 bases, J lost 3 bases, and 1 base stayed unmatched. Germline loops: CDR1 SGHVS, CDR2 FNYEAQ. The CDR3 consists of 14 residues. The CDR3 DNA sequence: TGTGCCAGCAGCTTCGGACTAGCGGGCTACGAGCAGTACTTC. Translating gives CASSFGLAGYEQYF.

The chain employs TRBV7-6 and TRBJ1-2, with D possibly matching TRBD1 (6 bases). The germline CDR1 and CDR2 sequences are SGHVS and FNYEAQ. V was trimmed by 4 bases and J by 0 bases, leaving 18 bases between them. The CDR3 is 17 amino acids. The CDR3 nucleotides are TGTGCCAGCAGCTCGACATCCGGGACATACACTAACTATGGCTACACCTTC. Protein product: CASSSTSGTYTNYGYTF.

This chain connects TRBV20-1 to TRBJ2-5; 7 bases map to TRBD1. V lost 3 bases and J lost 4; bases outside the gene matches: 11. The CDR3 length is 15 residues. The V gene's germline CDR1 is DFQATT and CDR2 SNEGSKA (reference sequence). CDR3 amino acids: CSASPWTDRAETQYF. CDR3 bases: TGCAGTGCTAGCCCATGGACCGACAGGGCAGAGACCCAGTACTTC.

The V gene is TRBV5-1, the J gene TRBJ2-1; 10 positions agree with TRBD1. V gave up 1 base and J gave up 4 bases; unmatched junction bases: 5. This CDR3 comprises 16 residues. Germline CDR1 reads SGHRS; CDR2 reads YFSETQ. The CDR3 loop is CASSLTTGGRYNEQFF. CDR3 in DNA: TGCGCCAGCAGCTTGACGACAGGGGGCAGATACAATGAGCAGTTCTTC.

The table lists this clonotype with a few counts. The chain recombines TRBV7-2 with TRBJ2-7, with 12 bases aligning to TRBD2. Germline lookup yields CDR1 SGHTA and CDR2 FQGNSA. V shed 5 bases, J shed 7 bases, and the junction held 6 bases outside the gene matches. This CDR3 contains 14 residues. The CDR3 loop is CASSLLAGGNEQYF. The CDR3 DNA sequence: TGTGCCAGCAGCCTCCTAGCGGGAGGGAATGAGCAGTACTTC.

The gene calls are TRBV29-1 and TRBJ2-2; maybe TRBD1 (6 bases). V dropped 7 bases and J dropped 6 bases, with 18 bases sitting between them. This CDR3 has 14 amino acids. From germline, CDR1 is SQVTM and CDR2 ANQGSEA. In DNA, the CDR3 is TGCAGCGGAACTACAGGGTATATTCCCGGGGAGCTGTTTTTT. This translates into CSGTTGYIPGELFF.

The chain employs TRBV15 and TRBJ2-7, with 10 positions matching TRBD2. Trimming removed 3 bases from V and 4 bases from J; junction bases left unmatched: 9. Germline CDR1 and CDR2: LNHNV and YYDKDF (reference sequence). The length of the CDR3 is 16 residues. CDR3 sequence reads: CATSSGPGTSAYEQYF. DNA for the CDR3: TGTGCCACCAGCAGCGGTCCCGGGACTAGCGCTTACGAGCAGTACTTC.

V and J are TRBV12-3 or TRBV12-4 and TRBJ1-5; D not certain. CDR3 length: 15 residues. V was trimmed by 2 bases and J by 3 bases, leaving 11 bases between them. The CDR3 region has the DNA TGTGCCAGCAGTTTATTCAGGTACCCCAATCAGCCCCAGCATTTT. Encoded protein: CASSLFRYPNQPQHF.

This clonotype was counted between two and nine times. J is TRBJ1-5 and V is TRBV7-8, with unresolved D. Germline loops: CDR1 SGHVS, CDR2 FQNEAQ. The CDR3 is made up of 14 amino acids. V was trimmed by 5 bases and J by 1 base, leaving 9 bases between them. The CDR3 here is CASSQGRSNQPQHF. The CDR3 DNA reads TGTGCCAGCAGCCAAGGACGGAGCAATCAGCCCCAGCATTTT.

This clonotype was seen only once. V gene TRBV7-2 combines with J gene TRBJ2-2; D not resolved. The germline V and J ends were trimmed by 6 bases and 2 bases, with 10 bases remaining between them. Per germline, CDR1 SGHTA and CDR2 FQGNSA. The length of the CDR3 is 14 residues. The CDR3 DNA sequence: TGTGCCAGCAGGCTACTCATCAACACCGGGGAGCTGTTTTTT. Its translation: CASRLLINTGELFF.

The rearrangement links TRBV13 to TRBJ1-3; 7 bases map to TRBD1. The CDR3 spans 15 residues. V lost 5 bases and J lost 4; bases outside the gene matches: 8. Germline V gives CDR1 PRHDT, CDR2 FYEKMQ (reference sequence). Written as DNA, the CDR3 is TGTGCCAGCAGCCCAGAGACAGGGTCCGGAAACACCATATATTTT. Translating it yields CASSPETGSGNTIYF.

The chain couples TRBV5-1 to TRBJ2-7; TRBD1 or TRBD2 may be the D gene (5 bases each). Between the trimmed V and J ends, which lost 4 bases and 2 bases, there was a span of 19 bases. CDR1 SGHRS and CDR2 YFSETQ come from the germline V gene. The CDR3 extends over 16 amino acids. CDR3 amino acids: CASSGIGTELTYEQYF. For the CDR3, the DNA is TGCGCCAGCAGCGGGATCGGGACGGAGCTTACCTACGAGCAGTACTTC.

The gene calls are TRBV20-1 and TRBJ1-3; D gene unclear. With 0 bases removed from V and 2 bases from J, the gap between germline ends came to 11 bases. CDR3 length: 15 residues. The V gene's germline CDR1 is DFQATT and CDR2 SNEGSKA (reference sequence). CDR3 region: CSARDRSLAGNTIYF. The CDR3 DNA sequence: TGCAGTGCTAGAGATCGGAGCCTTGCTGGAAACACCATATATTTT.

This sequence joins TRBV7-2 and TRBJ1-5; a possible D gene is TRBD1 (6 bases). Germline V gene lookup returns CDR1 SGHTA and CDR2 FQGNSA. Deletions cut 0 bases from V and 3 bases from J, with 12 bases between. The CDR3 covers 16 residues. The DNA for the CDR3 is TGTGCCAGCAGCTTAGCACGGGGGGCGGTCAATCAGCCCCAGCATTTT. It specifies CASSLARGAVNQPQHF.

The sample holds a few counts of this clonotype. The chain employs TRBV24-1 and TRBJ2-1; TRBD1 is a possible D gene (5 bases). This CDR3 contains 11 residues. Trimming took 5 bases from V and 9 from J, leaving 7 bases between them. Germline values: CDR1 KGHDR, CDR2 SFDVKD. In nucleotides, the CDR3 is TGTGCCACCAGTGGGGGCGGTGAGCAGTTCTTC. Encoded protein: CATSGGGEQFF.

This clonotype was seen only a few times. This sequence joins TRBV15 and TRBJ2-1; D gene ambiguous. The CDR3 covers 14 residues. Trimming left V 0 bases short and J 9 bases short, with 12 bases between. Germline V gene lookup returns CDR1 LNHNV and CDR2 YYDKDF (reference sequence). The CDR3 loop reads CATSRDLAQAEQFF. The CDR3 DNA is TGTGCCACCAGCAGAGATCTCGCCCAGGCTGAGCAGTTCTTC. The full variable domain, its missing parts supplied by reference TRBV15 and TRBJ2-1, is DAMVIQNPRYQVTQFGKPVTLSCSQTLNHNVMYWYQQKSSQAPKLLFHYYDKDFNNEADTPDNFQSRRPNTSFCFLDIRSPGLGDTAMYLCATSRDLAQAEQFFGPGTRLTVL.

The chain's CDR3 is CASSPGQGALALYEQYF. The CDR3 region has the DNA TGTGCCAGCAGCCCGGGACAGGGGGCTTTAGCGCTCTACGAGCAGTACTTC. This rearrangement joins TRBV11-3 to TRBJ2-7, with 12 bases that match TRBD1. CDR1 SGHNT and CDR2 YENEEA come from the germline V gene. The CDR3 sequence is 17 residues long. Trimming cost V 5 bases and J 3 bases; bases outside gene matches: 11.

The genes are TRBV4-1 and TRBJ2-5, with D maybe TRBD1 (5 bases). Trimming removed 3 bases at V and 7 bases at J, with 9 bases between. CDR1 and CDR2 from the germline V gene are MGHRA and YSYEKL. This CDR3 has 12 residues. In DNA form, the CDR3 reads TGCGCCAGCAGCCAGCTAGGGGCGACCCAGTACTTC. Its translation: CASSQLGATQYF.

The V and J genes are TRBV7-6 and TRBJ2-1; D is uncertain. Trimming took 1 base from V and 0 from J, leaving 10 bases between them. Germline V gene sequence: CDR1 SGHVS, CDR2 FNYEAQ. The CDR3 is 16 amino acids. The CDR3: CASSLDPRSSYNEQFF. Written as DNA, the CDR3 is TGTGCCAGCAGCTTAGATCCCCGGTCCTCCTACAATGAGCAGTTCTTC.

This clonotype was picked up a small number of times. This chain connects TRBV6-2 or TRBV6-3 to TRBJ1-1; the D gene is possibly TRBD1 (6 bases). Germline loops: CDR1 MNHEY, CDR2 SVGEGT. V gave up 2 bases and J gave up 7 bases, with 20 bases separating them. The CDR3 loop spans 16 amino acids. The CDR3, as DNA: TGTGCCAGCAGTTACAAGAGGACAGAAAGCAATGATGAAGCTTTCTTT. Translated, it gives CASSYKRTESNDEAFF.

The V call is TRBV4-1, the J call TRBJ1-1; D may be TRBD1 (5 bases). The germline gives CDR1 MGHRA, CDR2 YSYEKL. The V gene lost 1 base and the J gene lost 1 base, with 10 bases spanning the gap. The CDR3 totals 15 residues. The CDR3 loop reads CASSQGGRENTEAFF. The CDR3 DNA is TGCGCCAGCAGCCAAGGAGGCAGGGAGAACACTGAAGCTTTCTTT.

This clonotype turned up a few times. This rearrangement joins TRBV18 to TRBJ2-7, with 8 bases identical to TRBD2. The CDR3 runs 15 residues. Trimming at V came to 2 bases and at J to 2 bases, leaving 5 bases not matched to a gene. Germline V CDR1 and CDR2: KGHSH, LQKENI. CDR3 amino acids: CASSPNPGGPYEQYF. The CDR3 region has the DNA TGTGCCAGCTCACCAAACCCGGGGGGGCCCTACGAGCAGTACTTC.

This clonotype came up a few times. The chain couples TRBV6-2 or TRBV6-3 to TRBJ2-7, with 8 nucleotides matching TRBD1. Germline-derived CDR1 and CDR2 are MNHEY and SVGEGT. This CDR3 region has 15 residues. V lost 5 bases to trimming and J lost 1 base; unmatched junction nucleotides: 7. CDR3 loop: CASSPATGESYEQYF. The CDR3, as DNA: TGTGCCAGCAGTCCTGCGACAGGGGAGTCCTACGAGCAGTACTTC.

This clonotype has only a few counts. The J gene is TRBJ2-7, the V gene TRBV12-3 or TRBV12-4, with 7 nucleotides matching TRBD2. J gave up 2 bases and V 3 bases, and 7 bases lay outside the gene matches. This CDR3 region has 15 residues. The CDR3 coding sequence is TGTGCCAGCAGTTTCCGGGCGGGGGTGCCCTACGAGCAGTACTTC. The encoded protein is CASSFRAGVPYEQYF.